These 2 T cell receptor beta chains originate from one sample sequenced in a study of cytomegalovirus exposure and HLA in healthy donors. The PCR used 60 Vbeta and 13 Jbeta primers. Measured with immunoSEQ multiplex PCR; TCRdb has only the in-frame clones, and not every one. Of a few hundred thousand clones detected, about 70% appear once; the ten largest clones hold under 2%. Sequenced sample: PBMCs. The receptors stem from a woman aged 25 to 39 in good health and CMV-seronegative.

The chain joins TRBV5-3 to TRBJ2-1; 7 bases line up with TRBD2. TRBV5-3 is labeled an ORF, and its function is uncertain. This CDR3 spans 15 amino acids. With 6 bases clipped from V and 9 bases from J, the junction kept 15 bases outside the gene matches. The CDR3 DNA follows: TGTGCCAGAACCCGGGGAAGCGGGATGGTAAGTGAGCAGTTCTTC. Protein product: CARTRGSGMVSEQFF.

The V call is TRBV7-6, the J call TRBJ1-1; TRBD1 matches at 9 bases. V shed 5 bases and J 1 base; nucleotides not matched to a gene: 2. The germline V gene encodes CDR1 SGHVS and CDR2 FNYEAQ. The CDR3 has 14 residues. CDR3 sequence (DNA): TGTGCCAGCAGCGCGGGACAGGGGAACACTGAAGCTTTCTTT. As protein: CASSAGQGNTEAFF.